This T cell receptor (beta chain) was identified in a study of cytomegalovirus exposure and HLA in healthy donors. Amplification used 60 Vbeta primers and 13 Jbeta primers. Assay: immunoSEQ multiplex PCR; the TCRdb copy retains only in-frame clones and omits some. The sample holds approximately 150,000 clones, around 60% seen once. Findings and caveats of the study: Immune exposure information available was restricted to CMV serostatus.

Notes on this clone: Antigen: not known.

The sequence was collected from a woman in her sixties in good health and CMV-seropositive. Sequenced material: PBMCs.

Written as DNA, the CDR3 is TGTGCCAGCAGCTTAGGCGGGCTAGCGGGGGGTCCCTGGGAGACCCAGTACTTC. Translated, it gives CASSLGGLAGGPWETQYF. This rearrangement joins TRBV7-2 to TRBJ2-5; 11 bases agree with TRBD2. The CDR3 is made up of 18 amino acids. Looked up from germline, CDR1 is SGHTA and CDR2 is FQGNSA. The J segment lost 5 bases and the V segment lost 1 base, leaving 12 bases of the junction unmatched.